The source of this T cell receptor (beta chain) is a study of CD8 T cells in ankylosing spondylitis (dated by TCRdb to 2017 to 2019). About the investigation overall: The study profiled T cell receptor beta repertoires in healthy donors and ankylosing spondylitis patients to find disease-linked TCR variants. In total, the full study cohort was made up of some 110 healthy donors and 25 ankylosing spondylitis patients. Peripheral blood samples were taken, and synovial fluid was additionally collected from ankylosing spondylitis patients.

Broad study findings and their caveats: In peripheral blood, the disease-linked clones were found at relatively low frequencies and had a CD8+ phenotype. The disease-linked clones were reported as significantly enriched in matched synovial fluid samples from ankylosing spondylitis patients. Blood from ankylosing spondylitis patients appeared to be characterized by a TCR beta motif composed of under ten highly homologous amino acid variants. Some TCR beta motif variants had previously been reported in synovial fluid and blood of reactive arthritis patients, which suggested common disease-initiation mechanisms.

This clonotype was observed a few times. Its target antigen remains unknown. The sample holds no much larger clone one base away, and base qualities are not on file. Sequencing took place on an Illumina HiSeq 2500. Quantitative 5'-RACE with molecular barcodes was used to prepare TCR beta libraries. The original methods were these. Disease-linked TCR variants were identified with a new computational method built on a probabilistic model of VDJ rearrangement. TCRdb redid the processing of the public reads, applying fastp at Q25 and MiXCR, and retained in-frame beta chains. CDR3 protein duplicates are merged, each entry listing the most common genes and DNA. TCRdb, not the authors, supplied the V and J calls. The sample table shows about 500,000 distinct CDR3 sequences, and approximately 5.3% are seen once. The ten largest account for 3% to 4.5% of the sample. Sample: blood, either unsorted or a sorted T cell fraction (not recorded which). This receptor was obtained from a male donor with ankylosing spondylitis.

The CDR3 protein: CASSLAGLADQEQYF. The nucleotide sequence is TGCGCCAGCAGCTTGGCAGGCCTAGCGGACCAAGAGCAGTACTTC. The receptor chain draws on TRBV5-1 and TRBJ2-7; 7 bases in between match TRBD2. V and J are trimmed by 0 bases and 7 bases, and the gene matches miss 10 bases of the junction. Reading the germline V gene gives CDR1 SGHRS and CDR2 YFSETQ. Taken from cysteine to phenylalanine, the CDR3 has 15 residues. Only CDR3 DNA is held: 45 bases, read in frame from base 1.